Below are 27 T cell receptor beta chains sequenced from a single sample in a study of shared clonotypes between healthy human individuals. Profiling relied on immunoSEQ multiplex PCR, and the TCRdb table lists in-frame clones only, not all of them. Among 2 million or so clones listed, 95% were seen once. Sequencing was performed on naive CD4+ T cells sorted from blood. As for subset: CD45RA+ positively selected. These receptors came from a man aged 18 to 30 in good health.

This clone was picked up one time. The rearrangement joins TRBV5-8 to TRBJ1-5; D is unresolved. This CDR3 has 14 residues. Germline loops: CDR1 SGHTS, CDR2 YDEGEE. Trimming shortened V by 5 bases and J by 10 bases, and 19 bases separated the two germline ends. In DNA form, the CDR3 reads TGTGCCAGCAGTACCGCTGGGAGGGCCCTTCCCCAGCATTTT. It yields the protein CASSTAGRALPQHF.

The J gene is TRBJ2-1, the V gene TRBV7-2, with D hard to call. With 6 bases removed from V and 4 bases from J, the gap between germline ends came to 13 bases. The germline gives CDR1 SGHTA, CDR2 FQGNSA. The CDR3 has 14 amino acids. Here the CDR3 DNA reads TGTGCCAGCAGGACCCAAGAGCGATACAATGAGCAGTTCTTC. Encoded protein: CASRTQERYNEQFF.

In nucleotides, the CDR3 is TGTGCCAGCTCACGCGCCTCTGGCTCGGAGACCCAGTACTTC. Amino acids: CASSRASGSETQYF. The gene calls are TRBV18 and TRBJ2-5; D is ambiguous. The length of the CDR3 is 14 residues. V was pared by 4 bases and J by 5 bases, with 14 bases between. CDR1 and CDR2 from the germline V gene are KGHSH and LQKENI.

This rearrangement joins TRBV4-1 to TRBJ2-7; possibly TRBD2 for D (7 bases). The CDR3 is 16 residues long. Germline assignment: CDR1 MGHRA and CDR2 YSYEKL. The V end lost 1 base, the J end lost 5 bases, and 18 bases lay between the germline ends. The CDR3 loop is CASSQGGGTTGNEQYF. CDR3 nucleotide sequence: TGCGCCAGCAGCCAAGGGGGGGGGACAACTGGGAACGAGCAGTACTTC.

The table lists this clone with a count of one. The chain couples TRBV7-9 to TRBJ1-2; D is ambiguous. The CDR3 sequence is 13 residues long. Deletions cut 5 bases from V and 3 bases from J, with 10 bases between. Germline loops: CDR1 SEHNR, CDR2 FQNEAQ (reference sequence). In DNA form, the CDR3 reads TGTGCCAGCAGCCAGATCGGAGACTATGGCTACACCTTC. Its protein product is CASSQIGDYGYTF.

V usage is TRBV11-2 and J usage is TRBJ1-6, with D possibly matching TRBD1 (5 bases). The germline CDR1 and CDR2 sequences are SGHAT and FQNNGV. With 5 bases removed from V and 13 bases from J, the gap between germline ends came to 9 bases. This CDR3 is built from 11 residues. The CDR3 sequence is CASSMEGPLHF. The CDR3 DNA reads as TGTGCCAGCAGCATGGAGGGGCCCCTCCACTTT.

This chain connects TRBV7-2 to TRBJ2-7; TRBD1 matches at 7 bases. Germline V gene lookup returns CDR1 SGHTA and CDR2 FQGNSA. The trim removed 1 base at V and 3 bases at J, leaving 6 bases unmatched. The CDR3 is 15 amino acids. This chain's CDR3 is CASSLDRGKGYEQYF. CDR3 in DNA: TGTGCCAGCAGCTTAGACAGGGGAAAGGGCTACGAGCAGTACTTC.

As for this clone: Other DNA sequences within the sample encode an identical CDR3. The rearrangement joins TRBV6-5 to TRBJ1-4; TRBD1 matches at 8 bases. With V trimmed by 1 base and J by 4 bases, 2 bases remained unmatched. Germline loops: CDR1 MNHEY, CDR2 SVGAGI. The CDR3 is made up of 15 amino acids. CDR3 region: CASSYLTGDNEKLFF. CDR3 nucleotides: TGTGCCAGCAGTTACTTGACAGGGGATAATGAAAAACTGTTTTTT.

Note on this clone: This sample also contains other DNA sequences that code for the same CDR3. The chain carries TRBV7-2 and TRBJ2-7; tentatively, D is TRBD2 (5 bases). The germline V gene encodes CDR1 SGHTA and CDR2 FQGNSA. This CDR3 spans 14 amino acids. The V gene lost 2 bases and the J gene lost 3 bases, with 11 bases spanning the gap. The DNA of the CDR3 is TGTGCCAGCAGCTTACGGCTAGCAAACTACGAGCAGTACTTC. This codes for CASSLRLANYEQYF.

V and J are TRBV7-9 and TRBJ1-2; D gene uncertain. CDR3 length: 15 amino acids. The V and J ends lost 5 bases and 8 bases respectively, with 21 bases between them. The V gene's germline CDR1 is SEHNR and CDR2 FQNEAQ (reference sequence). CDR3 in amino acids: CASSLSREDLRGYTF. CDR3 DNA sequence: TGTGCCAGCAGCCTATCGCGTGAGGACCTTCGCGGCTACACCTTC.

Concerning this clone: The sample contains more than one DNA sequence encoding this CDR3. The J gene is TRBJ1-5, the V gene TRBV2, with 9 bases that match TRBD1. Germline CDR1 SNHLY, CDR2 FYNNEI. The CDR3 spans 16 residues. V was pared by 6 bases and J by 0 bases, with 6 bases of the junction left unmatched. The CDR3 DNA follows: TGTGCCAGCAGCGGACAGGGGCCGTATAGCAATCAGCCCCAGCATTTT. Translated: CASSGQGPYSNQPQHF.

The CDR3 protein is CASTGGSQTQYF. CDR3 coding DNA: TGTGCCAGCACTGGAGGGAGCCAGACCCAGTACTTC. The J gene is TRBJ2-5, the V gene TRBV2, with D possibly matching TRBD2 (6 bases). Germline V gene lookup returns CDR1 SNHLY and CDR2 FYNNEI. This CDR3 has 12 amino acids. Trimming took off 7 bases at V and 6 bases at J, with 12 bases between the two ends.

The J gene is TRBJ2-2, the V gene TRBV7-8, with 10 bases identical to TRBD2. CDR3 length equals 14 residues. With 3 bases clipped from V and 6 bases from J, the junction kept 1 base outside the gene matches. Germline CDR1 SGHVS, CDR2 FQNEAQ. CDR3 sequence reads: CASSFLAGAGELFF. CDR3 nucleotide sequence: TGTGCCAGCAGCTTTCTAGCGGGAGCCGGGGAGCTGTTTTTT.

V and J are TRBV7-8 and TRBJ2-7; TRBD2 matches 9 bases. V was pared by 5 bases and J by 2 bases, with 7 bases of the junction left unmatched. The germline CDR1 and CDR2 sequences are SGHVS and FQNEAQ. The length of the CDR3 is 15 residues. The CDR3 region is CASSKTSGQTYEQYF. The DNA of the CDR3 is TGTGCCAGCAGCAAAACTAGCGGGCAAACCTACGAGCAGTACTTC.

A note on this clone: This specimen includes other DNA sequences encoding the same CDR3. The J gene is TRBJ1-2, the V gene TRBV27, with a tentative D call TRBD1 (5 bases). This CDR3 comprises 13 residues. Germline V gene lookup returns CDR1 MNHEY and CDR2 SMNVEV (reference sequence). V was cut by 3 bases and J by 6 bases, with 11 bases left in between. The CDR3 coding sequence is TGTGCCAGCAGTTTTCGGGCAGGGCATGGCTACACCTTC. Its protein is CASSFRAGHGYTF.

This chain connects TRBV4-3 to TRBJ2-7; 10 bases line up with TRBD2. Trimming cost V 0 bases and J 2 bases; bases outside gene matches: 10. Germline assignment: CDR1 LGHNA and CDR2 YSLEER. The CDR3 is made up of 18 amino acids. The CDR3 is CASSQDRGTSGTTYEQYF. The CDR3 DNA sequence: TGCGCCAGCAGCCAAGATAGGGGTACTAGCGGGACTACCTACGAGCAGTACTTC.

Notes on this clone: An end of the junction does not agree with germline; a read error may underlie this. CDR3 in DNA: TGTGTCAGTAGCGAGGACAGCCCCGGGAATCAGCCCCAGCATTTT. Amino acid sequence: CVSSEDSPGNQPQHF. This chain joins TRBV19 and TRBJ1-5; D may be TRBD1 (6 bases). The CDR3 covers 15 residues. Germline CDR1 LNHDA, CDR2 SQIVND (reference sequence).

V usage is TRBV7-2 and J usage is TRBJ1-4, with 7 nucleotides matching TRBD1. The germline V gene encodes CDR1 SGHTA and CDR2 FQGNSA. This CDR3 comprises 15 residues. V lost 4 bases and J lost 4; bases outside the gene matches: 6. CDR3 nucleotides: TGTGCCAGCAGCTCCACGGGACAGCATAATGAAAAACTGTTTTTT. This translates into CASSSTGQHNEKLFF. Variable domain in full (rest from reference TRBV7-2 and TRBJ1-4): GAGVSQSPSNKVTEKGKDVELRCDPISGHTALYWYRQSLGQGLEFLIYFQGNSAPDKSGLPSDRFSAERTGGSVSTLTIQRTQQEDSAVYLCASSSTGQHNEKLFFGSGTQLSVL.

The chain combines TRBV6-6 with TRBJ2-3; 10 bases are shared with TRBD2. The CDR3 has 15 residues. V lost 6 bases to trimming and J lost 10 bases; unmatched junction nucleotides: 13. The germline V gene has CDR1 MNHNY and CDR2 SVGAGI (reference sequence). In DNA form, the CDR3 reads TGTGCCAGCAGCCTAGTAGCGGGGGGAGTTGAGGCGCAGTATTTT. Its translation is CASSLVAGGVEAQYF.

The chain combines TRBV15 with TRBJ2-7, with TRBD2 matching over 7 bases. With 0 bases clipped from V and 4 bases from J, the junction kept 9 bases outside the gene matches. Germline CDR1 and CDR2: LNHNV and YYDKDF (reference sequence). CDR3 length: 16 amino acids. In DNA, the CDR3 is TGTGCCACCAGCAGAGATTTTGGGAGGGCCGGTTACGAGCAGTACTTC. The encoded protein is CATSRDFGRAGYEQYF. Variable domain in full (rest from reference TRBV15 and TRBJ2-7): DAMVIQNPRYQVTQFGKPVTLSCSQTLNHNVMYWYQQKSSQAPKLLFHYYDKDFNNEADTPDNFQSRRPNTSFCFLDIRSPGLGDTAMYLCATSRDFGRAGYEQYFGPGTRLTVT.

This chain uses TRBV6-5 with TRBJ2-7, with D perhaps TRBD1 (5 bases). The CDR3 contains 13 residues. With 4 bases removed from V and 2 bases from J, the gap between germline ends came to 9 bases. CDR1 and CDR2 from the germline V gene are MNHEY and SVGAGI. CDR3 in DNA: TGTGCCAGCAGTTTTTCAGGGACCTACGAGCAGTACTTC. It specifies CASSFSGTYEQYF.

The CDR3 loop reads CASSTTAPYEQYF. In nucleotides, the CDR3 is TGTGCCAGTAGTACCACAGCTCCCTACGAGCAGTACTTC. This chain uses TRBV19 with TRBJ2-5; D gene unclear. The J call could be wrong; TRBJ2-7 is a better fit for the DNA end. The CDR3 loop spans 13 amino acids. Germline CDR1 is LNHDA and CDR2 is SQIVND (reference sequence).

This chain uses TRBV7-9 with TRBJ2-1; D may be TRBD1 (6 bases). CDR1 and CDR2 from the germline V gene are SEHNR and FQNEAQ (reference sequence). V was pared by 1 base and J by 14 bases, with 18 bases between. The length of the CDR3 is 14 residues. CDR3 DNA sequence: TGTGCCAGCAGCTTAGAGCCGGGACACTTGACGGAGTTCTTC. This encodes CASSLEPGHLTEFF. Supplemented by reference TRBV7-9 and TRBJ2-1, the full variable domain reads DTGVSQNPRHKITKRGQNVTFRCDPISEHNRLYWYRQTLGQGPEFLTYFQNEAQLEKSRLLSDRFSAERPKGSFSTLEIQRTEQGDSAMYLCASSLEPGHLTEFFGPGTRLTVL.

V usage is TRBV11-3 and J usage is TRBJ2-1, with 9 bases that match TRBD1. This CDR3 contains 16 residues. Germline values: CDR1 SGHNT, CDR2 YENEEA. The trim removed 5 bases at V and 10 bases at J, leaving 15 bases unmatched. The CDR3 DNA follows: TGTGCCAGCAGCCAAAGACCGGGGACAGGGAGGGAGGAGCAGTTCTTC. Translated: CASSQRPGTGREEQFF.

This sequence joins TRBV19 and TRBJ1-2, with TRBD1 as a possible D gene (6 bases). The CDR3 has 15 amino acids. Between the trimmed V and J ends, which lost 9 bases and 0 bases, there was a span of 17 bases. Germline CDR1 LNHDA, CDR2 SQIVND (reference sequence). The CDR3: CASRSPGEANYGYTF. CDR3 coding DNA: TGTGCCAGCCGCAGTCCAGGGGAAGCTAACTATGGCTACACCTTC.

The J gene is TRBJ2-7, the V gene TRBV9; 7 bases are a match to TRBD2. CDR1 and CDR2 from the germline V gene are SGDLS and YYNGEE. CDR3 length equals 15 residues. With 4 bases clipped from V and 3 bases from J, the junction kept 10 bases outside the gene matches. CDR3 amino acids: CASSPLREFLYEQYF. CDR3 bases: TGTGCCAGCAGCCCCCTGCGGGAGTTCCTCTACGAGCAGTACTTC.

This chain uses TRBV10-3 with TRBJ1-1, with TRBD1 identical over 9 bases. The CDR3 runs to 14 residues. Germline assignment: CDR1 ENHRY and CDR2 SYGVKD. With V trimmed by 6 bases and J by 0 bases, 2 bases remained unmatched. CDR3 sequence: CAIRGQGMNTEAFF. CDR3 DNA: TGTGCCATCAGGGGACAGGGCATGAACACTGAAGCTTTCTTT.